The clone carrying this T cell receptor (beta chain) has just one count. Here immunoSEQ multiplex PCR was the method, and the copy in TCRdb shows in-frame clones only, minus some. The sample holds around 84,000 clones, nearly 85% seen once. The data stem from a study of ipilimumab plus nivolumab after autologous stem cell transplantation. The CDR3 loop spans 13 amino acids. The germline V gene has CDR1 MNHNS and CDR2 SASEGT. Trimming at V came to 4 bases and at J to 8 bases, leaving 7 bases not matched to a gene. The clonotype originates from a male donor with diffuse large B-cell lymphoma. The sequencing used PBMCs, collected in a trial of ipilimumab plus nivolumab as post-transplant consolidation. The chain uses TRBV6-1 and TRBJ1-2; 7 nucleotides line up with TRBD1. CDR3: CASSATGVRGYTF. DNA of the CDR3: TGTGCCAGCAGTGCCACAGGGGTAAGGGGCTACACCTTC.